This entry lists 14 T cell receptor beta chains sequenced from one sample in a study of cytomegalovirus exposure and HLA in healthy donors. 13 Jbeta primers and 60 Vbeta primers were used for the PCR. The table came from immunoSEQ multiplex PCR; TCRdb's copy has only in-frame clones and leaves some out. In the table there are about 140,000 clones, about 82% of which are singletons. The source material was PBMCs. These receptors came from a man in his thirties or forties in good health and CMV-seronegative.

V gene TRBV28 combines with J gene TRBJ1-1; D unclear. The CDR3 covers 13 residues. Germline lookup yields CDR1 MDHEN and CDR2 SYDVKM. V gave up 8 bases and J gave up 4 bases, with 14 bases separating them. CDR3 amino acids: CASFSGEGTEAFF. The DNA for the CDR3 is TGTGCCAGCTTCTCTGGGGAGGGCACTGAAGCTTTCTTT. Based on the CDR3 plus reference TRBV28 and TRBJ1-1, the full variable domain is DVKVTQSSRYLVKRTGEKVFLECVQDMDHENMFWYRQDPGLGLRLIYFSYDVKMKEKGDIPEGYSVSREKKERFSLILESASTNQTSMYLCASFSGEGTEAFFGQGTRLTVV.

The chain employs TRBV2 and TRBJ2-7, with 8 bases lining up with TRBD1. Germline V gene data show CDR1 as SNHLY and CDR2 as FYNNEI. V was clipped by 3 bases and J by 6 bases; unmatched bases: 4. CDR3 length: 13 residues. In DNA, the CDR3 is TGTGCCAGCAGTGACAGGGGGCTAGGCGAGCAGTACTTC. Its protein product is CASSDRGLGEQYF.

The genes are TRBV7-6 and TRBJ2-7; TRBD2 matches 14 bases. Trimming removed 5 bases from V and 1 base from J; junction bases left unmatched: 10. This CDR3 contains 18 residues. Germline V lookup: CDR1 SGHVS, CDR2 FNYEAQ. In DNA, the CDR3 is TGTGCCAGCAGCACCCACGGGACTAGCGGGAGTATATCCTACGAGCAGTACTTC. Translated: CASSTHGTSGSISYEQYF.

The V gene is TRBV5-5, the J gene TRBJ1-2; 7 bases are shared with TRBD1. V gave up 4 bases and J gave up 3 bases; unmatched junction bases: 3. Per germline, CDR1 SGHKS and CDR2 YYEKEE (reference sequence). CDR3 size: 13 residues. The CDR3, as DNA: TGTGCCAGCAGCGGGGGGACAGACTATGGCTACACCTTC. Its protein is CASSGGTDYGYTF.

The chain carries TRBV18 and TRBJ2-1; 11 bases are a match to TRBD2. V lost 0 bases, J lost 12 bases, and 4 bases stayed unmatched. The CDR3 spans 14 residues. The germline V gene encodes CDR1 KGHSH and CDR2 LQKENI. The CDR3 spells CASSPPSGGAVQFF. The CDR3 DNA sequence: TGTGCCAGCTCACCACCTAGCGGGGGGGCAGTGCAGTTCTTC.

This clone came up a few times. The chain carries TRBV29-1 and TRBJ1-1; D might be TRBD1 (6 bases). Germline-derived CDR1 and CDR2 are SQVTM and ANQGSEA. Trimming pared 4 bases from V and 0 bases from J, leaving 15 bases between. This CDR3 region has 15 residues. CDR3 sequence reads: CSVGSKGHLNTEAFF. CDR3 nucleotide sequence: TGCAGCGTTGGATCTAAGGGACACTTGAACACTGAAGCTTTCTTT.

The chain joins TRBV7-9 to TRBJ1-2; D possibly corresponds to TRBD1 (6 bases). The germline CDR1 and CDR2 sequences are SEHNR and FQNEAQ (reference sequence). The length of the CDR3 is 14 residues. The CDR3 protein is CSSRGGRRDYGYTF. In DNA, the CDR3 is TGTTCCTCAAGGGGGGGTCGCCGGGACTATGGCTACACCTTC. Based on the CDR3 plus reference TRBV7-9 and TRBJ1-2, the full variable domain is DTGVSQNPRHKITKRGQNVTFRCDPISEHNRLYWYRQTLGQGPEFLTYFQNEAQLEKSRLLSDRFSAERPKGSFSTLEIQRTEQGDSAMYLCSSRGGRRDYGYTFGSGTRLTVV.

This clone has a single count. The chain has TRBV5-1 and TRBJ2-7; 8 bases agree with TRBD1. The CDR3 contains 13 residues. Per germline, CDR1 SGHRS and CDR2 YFSETQ. Trimming at V came to 3 bases and at J to 9 bases, leaving 8 bases not matched to a gene. The CDR3 loop reads CASSSGTGKGQYF. The CDR3 coding sequence is TGCGCCAGCAGCTCCGGGACAGGTAAAGGGCAGTACTTC.

The J gene is TRBJ2-7, the V gene TRBV5-1, with 9 bases fitting TRBD1. There are 17 residues in the CDR3. V trimming: 3 bases; J trimming: 4 bases; junction bases outside the gene matches: 14. Germline values: CDR1 SGHRS, CDR2 YFSETQ. CDR3 sequence (DNA): TGCGCCAGCAGCTCTTTGGTGCCCGCGGACAGGGGATACGAGCAGTACTTC. It specifies CASSSLVPADRGYEQYF.

In this sample, this clone turned up once. This sequence joins TRBV4-1 and TRBJ2-5; the D is unclear. The V gene's germline CDR1 is MGHRA and CDR2 YSYEKL. Trimming shortened V by 4 bases and J by 2 bases, and 8 bases separated the two germline ends. This CDR3 contains 13 residues. CDR3 DNA sequence: TGCGCCAGCAGCCCGTCCACTCAAGAGACCCAGTACTTC. It codes for CASSPSTQETQYF.

The CDR3 spells CASSQEEVNQPQHF. CDR3 in DNA: TGCGCCAGCAGCCAAGAGGAGGTGAATCAGCCCCAGCATTTT. The genes are TRBV4-1 and TRBJ1-5, with unresolved D. Between the trimmed V and J ends, which lost 0 bases and 4 bases, there was a span of 7 bases. This CDR3 is 14 amino acids long. Germline-derived CDR1 and CDR2 are MGHRA and YSYEKL.

The CDR3 loop is CASSFPGGPNEQFF. The CDR3 region has the DNA TGTGCCAGCAGTTTCCCAGGGGGCCCCAATGAGCAGTTCTTC. This chain connects TRBV28 to TRBJ2-1; the match to TRBD1 covers 8 bases. The CDR3 runs to 14 residues. The germline gives CDR1 MDHEN, CDR2 SYDVKM. The V segment lost 3 bases and the J segment 6 bases; nucleotides outside the gene matches: 4.

The rearrangement uses TRBV9 and TRBJ2-3; possible D gene TRBD1, 6 bases. Trimming pared 1 base from V and 1 base from J, leaving 16 bases between. The CDR3 runs 17 residues. Germline V gives CDR1 SGDLS, CDR2 YYNGEE. CDR3 bases: TGTGCCAGCAGCGTAACGACAAGGGGGAGTGGCACAGATACGCAGTATTTT. Translating it yields CASSVTTRGSGTDTQYF.

This clone turned up a few times. The chain joins TRBV28 to TRBJ1-1, with a possible D match to TRBD1 (6 bases). V lost 3 bases, J lost 5 bases, and 10 bases lay in between. CDR1 is MDHEN, CDR2 SYDVKM, per germline. This CDR3 has 13 residues. The CDR3 DNA follows: TGTGCCAGCAGTTTTCAGGGGCGTACTGAAGCTTTCTTT. It encodes CASSFQGRTEAFF.